A single sample is the source of the 19 T cell receptor beta chains below, sequenced in a study of OX40 agonist ivuxolimab in advanced cancers. TCRdb's copy holds only in-frame clones and misses some; the assay was immunoSEQ multiplex PCR. Of 55,000 to 80,000 clones listed, 86% are singletons. The sequences come from CD4+ or CD8+ T cells sorted from blood, collected in a trial of the OX40 agonist ivuxolimab. The receptor set was obtained from an adult with an advanced solid tumor such as melanoma, head and neck, liver or kidney cancer.

The chain employs TRBV4-1 and TRBJ1-4; D gene uncertain. Trimming cost V 3 bases and J 10 bases, with 9 bases left between them. This CDR3 contains 12 residues. CDR1 is MGHRA, CDR2 YSYEKL, per germline. CDR3 region: CASSQVWGKLFF. The CDR3 DNA is TGCGCCAGCAGCCAGGTCTGGGGAAAACTGTTTTTT.

This chain links TRBV7-3 with TRBJ2-4, with TRBD2 identical over 8 bases. Trimming at V came to 8 bases and at J to 8 bases, leaving 14 bases not matched to a gene. The CDR3 is 15 residues long. Germline V gene lookup returns CDR1 SGHTA and CDR2 FQGTGA. CDR3 sequence (DNA): TGTGCCAGCTCCTCCCCATCGGGGGGGGCCCACATTCAGTACTTC. Protein: CASSSPSGGAHIQYF.

The chain has TRBV27 and TRBJ1-5; 7 bases agree with TRBD1. The CDR3 length is 14 residues. Germline CDR1 is MNHEY and CDR2 is SMNVEV (reference sequence). Trimming removed 6 bases from V and 6 bases from J; junction bases left unmatched: 8. CDR3 sequence (DNA): TGTGCCAGCAGCCGGACAGGACTTAGTCAGCCCCAGCATTTT. It yields the protein CASSRTGLSQPQHF.

The chain couples TRBV2 to TRBJ1-5, with a tentative D call TRBD1 (5 bases). CDR3 length: 13 residues. V dropped 5 bases and J dropped 4 bases, with 9 bases sitting between them. Germline CDR1 reads SNHLY; CDR2 reads FYNNEI. The CDR3 sequence: CASSSQGNQPQHF. The CDR3 DNA is TGTGCCAGCAGTAGTCAGGGAAATCAGCCCCAGCATTTT.

This chain connects TRBV19 to TRBJ2-3; D unclear. The germline V gene encodes CDR1 LNHDA and CDR2 SQIVND (reference sequence). The CDR3 runs to 13 residues. V lost 3 bases to trimming and J lost 6 bases, with 10 bases between them. The CDR3 nucleotides are TGTGCCAGTAGTATCCCCCCGAGGGATACGCAGTATTTT. Translation: CASSIPPRDTQYF.

The rearrangement uses TRBV4-3 and TRBJ2-5, with D unresolved. Trimming removed 0 bases at V and 9 bases at J, with 8 bases between. This CDR3 has 12 amino acids. The V gene's germline CDR1 is LGHNA and CDR2 YSLEER. DNA for the CDR3: TGCGCCAGCAGCCAAGATGGTGCGGCCCAGTACTTC. Translation: CASSQDGAAQYF.

This clone was seen a few times. V usage is TRBV10-3 and J usage is TRBJ2-7; D is unclear. CDR1 is ENHRY, CDR2 SYGVKD, per germline. Trimming pared 8 bases from V and 4 bases from J, leaving 12 bases between. The CDR3 loop spans 12 amino acids. In DNA, the CDR3 is TGTGCCATCCGCCCGGAAGGGTACGAGCAGTACTTC. Its translation: CAIRPEGYEQYF.

The V call is TRBV19, the J call TRBJ1-5; D remains ambiguous. Germline V gives CDR1 LNHDA, CDR2 SQIVND (reference sequence). The CDR3 is made up of 13 amino acids. V dropped 10 bases and J dropped 2 bases, with 12 bases sitting between them. The CDR3 loop is CATGSMGNQPQHF. The CDR3, as DNA: TGTGCCACTGGAAGTATGGGCAATCAGCCCCAGCATTTT.

This sequence joins TRBV20-1 and TRBJ1-2; D unresolved. This CDR3 has 10 amino acids. V was pared by 7 bases and J by 6 bases, with 9 bases between. CDR1 is DFQATT and CDR2 is SNEGSKA in the germline V gene (reference sequence). CDR3 amino acids: CSGGINGYTF. The CDR3 DNA sequence: TGCAGTGGGGGAATCAATGGCTACACCTTC.

The J gene is TRBJ2-5, the V gene TRBV5-4; D may match TRBD1 or TRBD2 (5 bases each). The CDR3 extends over 14 amino acids. V was clipped by 3 bases and J by 7 bases, with 16 bases between them. CDR1 is SGHNT and CDR2 is YYREEE in the germline V gene (reference sequence). CDR3 nucleotide sequence: TGTGCCAGCAGCTCTACGGGACGGCAGGGGACCCAGTACTTC. It encodes CASSSTGRQGTQYF.

The gene calls are TRBV7-3 and TRBJ2-5; 7 bases agree with TRBD2. The junction had 5 bases not matched to a gene; V was cut back by 0 bases and J by 4 bases. From germline, CDR1 is SGHTA and CDR2 FQGTGA. The CDR3 spans 15 residues. In nucleotides, the CDR3 is TGTGCCAGCAGCTTAACTTCAACGGGGGGAGAGACCCAGTACTTC. Protein sequence: CASSLTSTGGETQYF. Using reference TRBV7-3 and TRBJ2-5 for the parts outside the CDR3, the full variable domain is GAGVSQTPSNKVTEKGKYVELRCDPISGHTALYWYRQSLGQGPEFLIYFQGTGAADDSGLPNDRFFAVRPEGSVSTLKIQRTERGDSAVYLCASSLTSTGGETQYFGPGTRLLVL.

The chain joins TRBV7-9 to TRBJ1-2, with 8 bases identical to TRBD1. The ends lost 5 bases at V and 8 bases at J; junction bases unmatched: 10. CDR3 length: 14 residues. Germline V gene lookup returns CDR1 SEHNR and CDR2 FQNEAQ (reference sequence). The CDR3 DNA reads TGTGCCAGCAGCCCGAGGACAGGGTGGTCCGGCTACACCTTC. Translation gives CASSPRTGWSGYTF. The whole variable domain, filled in from reference TRBV7-9 and TRBJ1-2, reads DTGVSQNPRHKITKRGQNVTFRCDPISEHNRLYWYRQTLGQGPEFLTYFQNEAQLEKSRLLSDRFSAERPKGSFSTLEIQRTEQGDSAMYLCASSPRTGWSGYTFGSGTRLTVV.

This clone was seen more than once but under ten times. The V and J genes are TRBV18 and TRBJ1-2; the D gene is possibly TRBD1 (6 bases). The V end was cut by 3 bases, the J end by 8 bases, with 19 bases between. This CDR3 region has 15 residues. Germline CDR1 reads KGHSH; CDR2 reads LQKENI. Here the CDR3 DNA reads TGTGCCAGCTCACCGGGGGCAGATACCCTTGGAGGCTACACCTTC. Its protein is CASSPGADTLGGYTF.

V is TRBV6-5 and J is TRBJ1-5, with D uncertain. This CDR3 has 15 residues. Trimming left V 5 bases short and J 1 base short, with 12 bases between. CDR1 and CDR2 (germline): MNHEY, SVGAGI. CDR3 coding DNA: TGTGCCAGCAGTCGCAGGTTCGGGAGCAATCAGCCCCAGCATTTT. Encoded protein: CASSRRFGSNQPQHF.

The V call is TRBV19, the J call TRBJ2-3; 7 positions match TRBD2. From germline, CDR1 is LNHDA and CDR2 SQIVND (reference sequence). The CDR3 length is 14 residues. Unmatched junction bases numbered 6, after V lost 3 bases and J lost 6 bases. CDR3 nucleotides: TGTGCCAGTAGTATCACCGGGGGGAGGGATACGCAGTATTTT. Amino acids: CASSITGGRDTQYF. Using reference TRBV19 and TRBJ2-3 for the parts outside the CDR3, the full variable domain is DGGITQSPKYLFRKEGQNVTLSCEQNLNHDAMYWYRQDPGQGLRLIYYSQIVNDFQKGDIAEGYSVSREKKESFPLTVTSAQKNPTAFYLCASSITGGRDTQYFGPGTRLTVL.

The chain carries TRBV13 and TRBJ1-1; no clear D. Germline V gene lookup returns CDR1 PRHDT and CDR2 FYEKMQ (reference sequence). Between the trimmed V and J ends, which lost 5 bases and 5 bases, there was a span of 12 bases. This CDR3 has 13 amino acids. The CDR3 bases are TGTGCCAGCAGCATCAAGGAAGGGACTGAAGCTTTCTTT. Amino acids: CASSIKEGTEAFF.

This chain links TRBV2 with TRBJ1-5; 7 bases map to TRBD1. CDR1 and CDR2 from the germline V gene are SNHLY and FYNNEI. CDR3 length: 18 residues. With 0 bases clipped from V and 4 bases from J, the junction kept 12 bases outside the gene matches. CDR3 amino acids: CASSEAGFGTVGNQPQHF. CDR3 nucleotides: TGTGCCAGCAGTGAAGCGGGTTTTGGGACAGTGGGAAATCAGCCCCAGCATTTT.

The chain uses TRBV28 and TRBJ1-5; maybe TRBD1 (5 bases). The CDR3 consists of 16 residues. Looked up from germline, CDR1 is MDHEN and CDR2 is SYDVKM. Trimming shortened V by 2 bases and J by 6 bases, and 17 bases separated the two germline ends. Written as DNA, the CDR3 is TGTGCCAGCAGTTTAGGGGGAGAGGGAATGGGTCAGCCCCAGCATTTT. It encodes CASSLGGEGMGQPQHF.

V and J are TRBV9 and TRBJ2-3; weak D call: TRBD2 (6 bases). The CDR3 has 16 amino acids. Trimming removed 4 bases at V and 5 bases at J, with 20 bases between. The germline CDR1 and CDR2 sequences are SGDLS and YYNGEE. The CDR3 sequence: CASSPRGAGNLDTQYF. CDR3 nucleotides: TGTGCCAGCAGCCCCCGAGGAGCGGGTAACTTAGATACGCAGTATTTT. Supplemented by reference TRBV9 and TRBJ2-3, the full variable domain reads DSGVTQTPKHLITATGQRVTLRCSPRSGDLSVYWYQQSLDQGLQFLIQYYNGEERAKGNILERFSAQQFPDLHSELNLSSLELGDSALYFCASSPRGAGNLDTQYFGPGTRLTVL.